Included here is one T cell receptor beta chain sequence, with context. The antigen remains undetermined. Clones were read by immunoSEQ multiplex PCR, and TCRdb kept only the in-frame ones, dropping some. The sample has 140,000 or so clones, approximately 91% seen once. V dropped 5 bases and J dropped 7 bases, with 17 bases sitting between them. The CDR3 loop spans 15 amino acids. CDR1 is SGHDN, CDR2 FVKESK, per germline. The data are from a study of cytomegalovirus exposure and HLA in healthy donors. Study-wide points: Most TCR sequences showed up rarely, but some public TCRs showed up in many donors. The investigators catalogued 150 to 200 TCR beta chains as cytomegalovirus-associated.

The sequenced sample consisted of PBMCs. The chain carries TRBV14 and TRBJ1-4; D might be TRBD1 (6 bases). The TCR was taken from a man aged 18 to 29 in good health and CMV-seronegative. CDR3 sequence: CASSETGFIGEKLFF. Written as DNA, the CDR3 is TGTGCCAGCAGCGAAACAGGGTTTATTGGTGAAAAACTGTTTTTT.